This is a list of T cell receptor beta chains from one sample in a study of shared clonotypes between healthy human individuals. TCRdb's copy holds only in-frame clones and misses some; the assay was immunoSEQ multiplex PCR. This repertoire shows roughly 890,000 clones, nearly 95% found once; its top ten account for 24%. Input material: naive CD8+ T cells sorted from blood. The source of these receptors is a man aged 25-40 years in good health. Both conserved end residues are part of each CDR3. Each record gives: D gene, J gene, V gene, CDR3 protein. The D gene is left open where the match is weak.

d_gene: TRBD1; j_gene: TRBJ2-1; v_gene: TRBV27; CDR3aa: CASSLSGQGLYEQFF
d_gene: TRBD2; j_gene: TRBJ2-1; v_gene: TRBV27; CDR3aa: CASSLSPGLADYNEQFF
d_gene: NA; j_gene: TRBJ1-1; v_gene: TRBV19; CDR3aa: CASTAWGMNTEAFF
d_gene: TRBD1; j_gene: TRBJ2-1; v_gene: TRBV27; CDR3aa: CASSSGTGFNEQFF
d_gene: TRBD2; j_gene: TRBJ2-1; v_gene: TRBV7-9; CDR3aa: CASSYLAGGANEQFF
d_gene: NA; j_gene: TRBJ2-7; v_gene: TRBV27; CDR3aa: CASRNRGPHYEQYF
d_gene: NA; j_gene: TRBJ2-7; v_gene: TRBV4-2; CDR3aa: CASSPMGGSSEQYF
d_gene: NA; j_gene: TRBJ2-7; v_gene: TRBV4-1; CDR3aa: CASSQGTGWEQYF
d_gene: TRBD2; j_gene: TRBJ2-1; v_gene: TRBV5-4; CDR3aa: CASSPGLGINEQFF
d_gene: TRBD1; j_gene: TRBJ2-1; v_gene: TRBV5-4; CDR3aa: CASSVGTGGQFF
d_gene: NA; j_gene: TRBJ2-5; v_gene: TRBV10-2; CDR3aa: CASSGETQYF
d_gene: TRBD2; j_gene: TRBJ2-6; v_gene: TRBV27; CDR3aa: CASSLAGGAHSIGANVLTF
d_gene: NA; j_gene: TRBJ2-7; v_gene: TRBV5-4; CDR3aa: CASSRRSYEQYF
d_gene: NA; j_gene: TRBJ1-5; v_gene: TRBV7-9; CDR3aa: CASRGNSNQPQHF
d_gene: NA; j_gene: TRBJ2-7; v_gene: TRBV4-1; CDR3aa: CASSQDQGEGYEQYF
d_gene: TRBD2; j_gene: TRBJ2-7; v_gene: TRBV7-2; CDR3aa: CASSPGRAPYEQYF
d_gene: NA; j_gene: TRBJ2-7; v_gene: TRBV5-6; CDR3aa: CASSLGTSSYEQYF
d_gene: NA; j_gene: TRBJ2-2; v_gene: TRBV7-9; CDR3aa: CASSLLTRPGELFF
d_gene: TRBD1; j_gene: TRBJ1-2; v_gene: TRBV27; CDR3aa: CASRAAGTAYGYTF
d_gene: TRBD2; j_gene: TRBJ2-7; v_gene: TRBV27; CDR3aa: CASSPRGGRSYEQYF
d_gene: NA; j_gene: TRBJ2-7; v_gene: TRBV5-6; CDR3aa: CASSLGGQGALSYEQYF
d_gene: NA; j_gene: TRBJ2-3; v_gene: TRBV10-3; CDR3aa: CAISESIRVGDTQYF
d_gene: TRBD1; j_gene: TRBJ2-7; v_gene: TRBV18; CDR3aa: CASSPTGDSYEQYF
d_gene: TRBD1; j_gene: TRBJ2-7; v_gene: TRBV7-9; CDR3aa: CASRGIQGDYEQYF
d_gene: NA; j_gene: TRBJ2-7; v_gene: TRBV7-9; CDR3aa: CASSPRLVGDETYEQYF
d_gene: NA; j_gene: TRBJ2-3; v_gene: TRBV7-9; CDR3aa: CASSFTGGTDTQYF
d_gene: NA; j_gene: TRBJ2-1; v_gene: TRBV2; CDR3aa: CASSGRASGSYNEQFF
d_gene: TRBD2; j_gene: TRBJ2-3; v_gene: TRBV7-8; CDR3aa: CASSLLAGVGTDTQYF
d_gene: TRBD2; j_gene: TRBJ2-1; v_gene: TRBV27; CDR3aa: CASSLGLAGDEQFF
d_gene: TRBD1; j_gene: TRBJ2-7; v_gene: TRBV2; CDR3aa: CATRTGPYEQYF
d_gene: NA; j_gene: TRBJ1-2; v_gene: TRBV11-2; CDR3aa: CASSFGPVYGYTF
d_gene: TRBD1; j_gene: TRBJ2-2; v_gene: TRBV27; CDR3aa: CASSPGQMPGELFF
d_gene: NA; j_gene: TRBJ2-3; v_gene: TRBV27; CDR3aa: CASSLSWARFSDTQYF
d_gene: NA; j_gene: TRBJ2-7; v_gene: TRBV7-9; CDR3aa: CASSLGGGSYEQYF
d_gene: NA; j_gene: TRBJ2-5; v_gene: TRBV7-9; CDR3aa: CASGGQETQYF
d_gene: NA; j_gene: TRBJ2-7; v_gene: TRBV5-6; CDR3aa: CASSPNPSNEQYF
d_gene: NA; j_gene: TRBJ2-7; v_gene: TRBV27; CDR3aa: CASSLTSGGASYEQYF
d_gene: NA; j_gene: TRBJ2-7; v_gene: TRBV29-1; CDR3aa: CSVEDTGTYEQYF
d_gene: TRBD1; j_gene: TRBJ2-5; v_gene: TRBV6-6; CDR3aa: CASSFGTATQETQYF
d_gene: NA; j_gene: TRBJ2-7; v_gene: TRBV27; CDR3aa: CASSSRLNYEQYF
d_gene: NA; j_gene: TRBJ2-1; v_gene: TRBV29-1; CDR3aa: CSVAWQGSEQFF